The T cell receptor beta chain under discussion was sequenced for a study of T cells in localized non-small cell lung cancer. Study observations and caveats: As only one tumor region underwent sequencing, heterogeneity remains possible. There was higher T cell clonality in uninvolved adjacent lung than in tumor, and it was highest there. Adjacent lung was found to contain a median roughly 50 of the top 100 tumor clones.

V was pared by 4 bases and J by 7 bases, with 7 bases between. The CDR3 contains 11 residues. Germline CDR1 SQVTM, CDR2 ANQGSEA. Generated by immunoSEQ multiplex PCR, the TCRdb table keeps only in-frame clones and is missing some. Of roughly 72,000 clones listed, 86% were seen once; the top ten hold 21%. Points on this clone: No antigen is known for it.

The sample was peripheral blood, taken before any cancer treatment. This chain joins TRBV29-1 and TRBJ1-4, with a tentative D call TRBD1 (5 bases). This TCR was recovered from a male donor aged 60 or over with stage III squamous cell lung carcinoma. For the CDR3, the DNA is TGCAGCGTTGTCCAGGGTGAAAAACTGTTTTTT. It yields the protein CSVVQGEKLFF.